Below, 15 T cell receptor beta chains from the same sample are listed, as sequenced in a study of molecular identifiers for immune sequencing clone quantification listed by TCRdb under 2018. Receptor amplification or capture employed PCR. The sequencing machine was a NextSeq 500. TCRdb took the public reads, trimmed them with fastp at Q25, ran MiXCR for clone calling and kept in-frame beta chains. Records with the same CDR3 protein are collapsed into one entry carrying the most frequent genes and DNA. This sample comprises about half a million distinct CDR3 sequences, about 25% of them detected only once. The top ten hold 0.7% to 0.9% of the sample. Sequenced: naive CD8+ T cells from blood, with Jurkat cell RNA spiked in. Sample cell subset or site, as interpreted from the label and publication: FACS-sorted CD8+CD4-CCR7+CD45RA+ naive T cells. The receptor set was obtained from a human donor in good health. Some libraries in this study had Jurkat cell RNA spiked in.

This clonotype showed up just a few times. The chain has TRBV6-5 and TRBJ2-7, with 12 bases lining up with TRBD1. The CDR3 runs 16 residues. Germline-derived CDR1 and CDR2 are MNHEY and SVGAGI. Trimming at V came to 5 bases and at J to 6 bases, leaving 11 bases not matched to a gene. The CDR3 nucleotides read TGTGCCAGCAGTCGAACCTCCGGGACAGGGGGCGTCGAGCAGTACTTC. Its protein product is CASSRTSGTGGVEQYF.

V usage is TRBV20-1 and J usage is TRBJ1-1; D is possibly TRBD1 (6 bases). The CDR3 is 15 amino acids. Germline V gene sequence: CDR1 DFQATT, CDR2 SNEGSKA (reference sequence). Trimming took off 0 bases at V and 0 bases at J, with 11 bases between the two ends. The CDR3 spells CSARDTGRLNTEAFF. CDR3 DNA sequence: TGCAGTGCTAGAGATACAGGGCGATTGAACACTGAAGCTTTCTTT.

Of note for this clonotype: A much larger clone differs from this one at a single base, so this may be a read error. The chain couples TRBV4-1 to TRBJ1-5, with D perhaps matching TRBD1 (5 bases). This CDR3 comprises 15 residues. CDR1 is MGHRA and CDR2 is YSYEKL in the germline V gene. The CDR3 coding sequence is TGCGCCAGCAGCCAGATGGGGGGAGGGAATCAGCCCCAGCCTTTT. This encodes CASSQMGGGNQPQPF.

The rearrangement links TRBV4-3 to TRBJ2-1; maybe TRBD2 (6 bases). Germline V gene lookup returns CDR1 LGHNA and CDR2 YSLEER. The CDR3 totals 17 residues. Deletions cut 3 bases from V and 4 bases from J, with 19 bases between. The CDR3 nucleotides read TGCGCCAGCAGCCAGAGTAGCGGTTCCCCCTCTTACAATGAGCAGTTCTTC. Protein sequence: CASSQSSGSPSYNEQFF.

As to this clonotype: A much larger clone differs by one base, so this may be a read error. The chain has TRBV29-1 and TRBJ2-7, with D perhaps TRBD2 (6 bases). The germline V gene encodes CDR1 SQVTM and CDR2 ANQGSEA. The CDR3 runs 14 residues. V gave up 1 base and J gave up 4 bases, with 14 bases separating them. CDR3 protein: CSVEGLDRGYEQYF. CDR3 DNA: TGCAGCGTTGAAGGTCTTGATCGGGGGTACGAGCAGTACTTC.

The J gene is TRBJ2-3, the V gene TRBV11-3; the match to TRBD2 covers 14 bases. Germline CDR1 reads SGHNT; CDR2 reads YENEEA. The CDR3 spans 17 residues. V shed 5 bases, J shed 2 bases, and the junction held 6 bases outside the gene matches. This CDR3 is CASSLGLAGGYTDTQYF. CDR3 sequence (DNA): TGTGCCAGCAGCCTCGGACTAGCGGGGGGATACACAGATACGCAGTATTTT.

This clonotype has more than one count but fewer than ten. The chain couples TRBV15 to TRBJ1-1, with D possibly TRBD1 on 6 matching bases. Trimming removed 4 bases from V and 8 bases from J, with 20 bases in between. The CDR3 runs 15 residues. Germline assignment: CDR1 LNHNV and CDR2 YYDKDF (reference sequence). The CDR3 here is CATSMEGGGEGEAFF. CDR3 nucleotide sequence: TGTGCCACCAGCATGGAGGGGGGGGGAGAAGGGGAAGCTTTCTTT. Supplemented by reference TRBV15 and TRBJ1-1, the full variable domain reads DAMVIQNPRYQVTQFGKPVTLSCSQTLNHNVMYWYQQKSSQAPKLLFHYYDKDFNNEADTPDNFQSRRPNTSFCFLDIRSPGLGDTAMYLCATSMEGGGEGEAFFGQGTRLTVV.

This clonotype was observed a handful of times. The chain couples TRBV11-1 to TRBJ2-5; no clear D gene. CDR1 SGHAT and CDR2 FQDESV come from the germline V gene (reference sequence). Trimming pared 3 bases from V and 2 bases from J, leaving 10 bases between. CDR3 length: 14 amino acids. CDR3 region: CASSFRDFQETQYF. The DNA of the CDR3 is TGTGCCAGCAGCTTCCGAGACTTTCAAGAGACCCAGTACTTC.

The rearrangement uses TRBV12-3 or TRBV12-4 and TRBJ2-7; D remains unclear. The V and J ends lost 4 bases and 5 bases respectively, with 9 bases between them. CDR3 length: 12 amino acids. This CDR3 is CASSYSNDEQYF. In nucleotides, the CDR3 is TGTGCCAGCAGTTATAGCAACGACGAGCAGTACTTC.

In this sample, this clonotype turned up many times. The CDR3 nucleotides are TGTGCCAGCAGCGTCCCGACAGGGTCCTTTGAGGATGAGCAGTTCTTC. It yields the protein CASSVPTGSFEDEQFF. The V and J genes are TRBV9 and TRBJ2-1; 7 bases are a match to TRBD1. The V and J ends lost 2 bases and 8 bases, in that order; junction bases with no gene match: 13. This CDR3 comprises 16 residues. CDR1 and CDR2 (germline): SGDLS, YYNGEE.

V is TRBV7-9 and J is TRBJ2-7; D is tentatively TRBD1 or TRBD2 (5 bases each). Germline CDR1 reads SEHNR; CDR2 reads FQNEAQ (reference sequence). The CDR3 spans 14 residues. V was cut by 5 bases and J by 3 bases, with 14 bases left in between. The CDR3 loop is CASSMAGRVYEQYF. The CDR3 bases are TGTGCCAGCAGCATGGCGGGCAGGGTCTACGAGCAGTACTTC.

On this clonotype itself: Germline and junction disagree at one end, which may indicate a read error. The rearrangement joins TRBV4-3 to TRBJ2-3; TRBD2 matches at 7 bases. Germline CDR1 is LGHNA and CDR2 is YSLEER. CDR3 length: 18 residues. CDR3 region: CASTQDLTSAPSTDTQYF. The CDR3 region has the DNA TGCGCCAGCACCCAAGATCTCACTAGCGCACCAAGCACAGATACGCAGTATTTT.

The chain carries TRBV4-2 and TRBJ2-5; the D gene is possibly TRBD2 (6 bases). Trimming stripped 1 base from V and 7 bases from J, with 10 bases between. The CDR3 spans 13 residues. Per germline, CDR1 LGHNA and CDR2 YNFKEQ. CDR3 DNA sequence: TGTGCCAGCAGCCAAGGGGTCGGGGGGACCCAGTACTTC. Translated, it gives CASSQGVGGTQYF.

This clonotype showed up just a few times. This chain links TRBV5-1 with TRBJ2-1, with D unresolved. The V end was cut by 5 bases, the J end by 8 bases, with 17 bases between. Germline V gives CDR1 SGHRS, CDR2 YFSETQ. CDR3 size: 14 residues. CDR3 amino acids: CASRMTQVSDEQFF. In DNA, the CDR3 is TGCGCCAGCAGGATGACCCAAGTTTCTGATGAGCAGTTCTTC.

With regard to this clonotype: Being one base from a much bigger clone, this may be a read error. The chain combines TRBV5-1 with TRBJ2-3; perhaps D is TRBD1 or TRBD2 (5 bases each). The CDR3 loop spans 14 amino acids. Trimming removed 4 bases from V and 5 bases from J, with 14 bases in between. Germline-derived CDR1 and CDR2 are SGHRS and YFSETQ. As DNA, the CDR3 is TGCGCCAGCAGCCGCAGTAGGGACCTAGATACGCAGTATTTT. As protein: CASSRSRDLDTQYF.